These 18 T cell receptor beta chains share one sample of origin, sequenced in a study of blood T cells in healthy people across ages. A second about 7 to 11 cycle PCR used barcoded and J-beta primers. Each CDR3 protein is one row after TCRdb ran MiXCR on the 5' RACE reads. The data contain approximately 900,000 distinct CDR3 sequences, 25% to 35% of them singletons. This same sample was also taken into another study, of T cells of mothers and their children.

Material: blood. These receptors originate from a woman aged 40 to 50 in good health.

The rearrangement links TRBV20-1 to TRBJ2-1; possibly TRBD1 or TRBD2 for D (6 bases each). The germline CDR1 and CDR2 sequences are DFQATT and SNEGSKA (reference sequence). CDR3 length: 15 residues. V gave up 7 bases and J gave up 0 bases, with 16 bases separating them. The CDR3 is CSGKRRGSSYNEQFF. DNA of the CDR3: TGCAGTGGAAAGCGGAGGGGGAGCTCCTACAATGAGCAGTTCTTC.

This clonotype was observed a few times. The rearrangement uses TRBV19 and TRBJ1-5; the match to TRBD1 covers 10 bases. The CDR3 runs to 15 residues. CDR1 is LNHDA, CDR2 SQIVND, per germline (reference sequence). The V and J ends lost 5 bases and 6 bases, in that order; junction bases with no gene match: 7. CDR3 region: CASSLPGQGSQPQHF. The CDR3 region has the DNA TGTGCCAGTAGTCTTCCGGGACAGGGGAGTCAGCCCCAGCATTTT.

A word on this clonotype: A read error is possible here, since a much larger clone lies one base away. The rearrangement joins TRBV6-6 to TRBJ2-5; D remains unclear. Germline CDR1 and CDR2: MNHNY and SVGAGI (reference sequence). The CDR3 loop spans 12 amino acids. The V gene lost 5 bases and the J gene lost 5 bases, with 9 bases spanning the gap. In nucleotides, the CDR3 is TGTGCCAGCAGTCCTATATGGGAGACCCAGTACTTC. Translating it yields CASSPIWETQYF.

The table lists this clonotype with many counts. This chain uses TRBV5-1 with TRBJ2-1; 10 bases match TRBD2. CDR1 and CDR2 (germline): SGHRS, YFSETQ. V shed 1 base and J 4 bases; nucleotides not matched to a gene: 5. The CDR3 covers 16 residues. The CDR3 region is CASSLSGGALYNEQFF. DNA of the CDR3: TGCGCCAGCAGCTTGAGCGGGGGGGCGCTATACAATGAGCAGTTCTTC.

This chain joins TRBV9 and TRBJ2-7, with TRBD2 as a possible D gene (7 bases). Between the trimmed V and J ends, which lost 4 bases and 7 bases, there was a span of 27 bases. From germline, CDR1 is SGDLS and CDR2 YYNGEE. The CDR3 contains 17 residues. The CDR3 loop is CASSRIGTTGTYNEQYF. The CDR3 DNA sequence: TGTGCCAGCAGCCGGATTGGGACTACAGGGACATACAATGAGCAGTACTTC.

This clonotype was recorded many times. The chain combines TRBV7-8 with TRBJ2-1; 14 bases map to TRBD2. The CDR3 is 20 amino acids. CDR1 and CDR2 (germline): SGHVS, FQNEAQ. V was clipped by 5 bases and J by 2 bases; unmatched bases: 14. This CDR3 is CASSPTLPGLAGAPYNEQFF. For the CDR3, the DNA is TGTGCCAGCAGCCCTACCCTCCCGGGACTAGCGGGGGCGCCCTACAATGAGCAGTTCTTC.

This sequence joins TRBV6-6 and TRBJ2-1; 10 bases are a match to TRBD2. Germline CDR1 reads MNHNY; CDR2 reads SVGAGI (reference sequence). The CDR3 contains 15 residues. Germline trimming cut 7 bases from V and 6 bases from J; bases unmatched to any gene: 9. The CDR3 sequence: CASIQRGGSLNEQFF. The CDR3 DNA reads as TGTGCCAGCATCCAGCGGGGGGGCTCCCTCAATGAGCAGTTCTTC.

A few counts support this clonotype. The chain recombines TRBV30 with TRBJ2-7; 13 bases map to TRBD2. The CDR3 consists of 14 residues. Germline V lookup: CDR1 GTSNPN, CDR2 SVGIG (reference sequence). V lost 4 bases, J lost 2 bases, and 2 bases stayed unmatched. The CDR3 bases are TGTGCCTGGAAGGGGACTAGCGGGGCCTACGAGCAGTACTTC. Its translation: CAWKGTSGAYEQYF.

This CDR3 reads CASSLGGAEPWDEQFF. CDR3 sequence (DNA): TGTGCCAGCAGTTTAGGGGGGGCCGAGCCTTGGGATGAGCAGTTCTTC. This chain links TRBV12-3 or TRBV12-4 with TRBJ2-1, with D perhaps assigned TRBD1 or TRBD2 (6 bases each). The ends were cut back, 1 base at V and 8 bases at J, with 18 bases in the middle. The CDR3 has 16 amino acids.

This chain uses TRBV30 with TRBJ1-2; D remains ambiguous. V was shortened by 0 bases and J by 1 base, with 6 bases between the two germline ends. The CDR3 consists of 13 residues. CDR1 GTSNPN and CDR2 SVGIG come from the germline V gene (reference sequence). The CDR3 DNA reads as TGTGCCTGGAGTGTACTGAGTAACTATGGCTACACCTTC. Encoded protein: CAWSVLSNYGYTF.

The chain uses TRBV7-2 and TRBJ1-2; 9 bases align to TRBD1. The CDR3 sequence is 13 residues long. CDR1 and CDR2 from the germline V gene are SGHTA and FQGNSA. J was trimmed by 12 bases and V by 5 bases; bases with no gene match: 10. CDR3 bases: TGTGCCAGCAGCATACAGGGGGCGCAAGGCCACACCTTC. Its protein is CASSIQGAQGHTF. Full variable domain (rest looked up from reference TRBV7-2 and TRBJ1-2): GAGVSQSPSNKVTEKGKDVELRCDPISGHTALYWYRQSLGQGLEFLIYFQGNSAPDKSGLPSDRFSAERTGGSVSTLTIQRTQQEDSAVYLCASSIQGAQGHTFGSGTRLTVV.

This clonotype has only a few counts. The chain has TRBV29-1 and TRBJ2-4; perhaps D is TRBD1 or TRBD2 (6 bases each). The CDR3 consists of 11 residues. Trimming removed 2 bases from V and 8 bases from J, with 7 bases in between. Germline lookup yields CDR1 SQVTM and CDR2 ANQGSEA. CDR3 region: CSVERGDIQYF. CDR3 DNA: TGCAGCGTTGAAAGGGGGGACATTCAGTACTTC.

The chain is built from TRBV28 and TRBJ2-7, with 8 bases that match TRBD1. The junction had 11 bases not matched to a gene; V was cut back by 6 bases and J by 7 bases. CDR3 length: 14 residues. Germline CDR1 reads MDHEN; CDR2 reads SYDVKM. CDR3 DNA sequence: TGTGCCAGCAGCCAAGACAGGGGACACAATGAGCAGTACTTC. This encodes CASSQDRGHNEQYF.

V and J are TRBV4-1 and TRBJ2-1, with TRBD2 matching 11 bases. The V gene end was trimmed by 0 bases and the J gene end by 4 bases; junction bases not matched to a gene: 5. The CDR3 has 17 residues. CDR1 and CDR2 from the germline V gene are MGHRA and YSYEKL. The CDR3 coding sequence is TGCGCCAGCAGCCAAGAACCTAGCGGGGGGCGGTACAATGAGCAGTTCTTC. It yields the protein CASSQEPSGGRYNEQFF.

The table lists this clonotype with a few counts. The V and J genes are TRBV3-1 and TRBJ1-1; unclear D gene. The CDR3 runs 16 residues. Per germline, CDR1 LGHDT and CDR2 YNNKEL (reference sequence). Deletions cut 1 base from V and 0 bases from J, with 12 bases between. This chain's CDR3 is CASSQGGTYLNTEAFF. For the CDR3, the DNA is TGTGCCAGCAGCCAAGGAGGAACATATCTGAACACTGAAGCTTTCTTT.

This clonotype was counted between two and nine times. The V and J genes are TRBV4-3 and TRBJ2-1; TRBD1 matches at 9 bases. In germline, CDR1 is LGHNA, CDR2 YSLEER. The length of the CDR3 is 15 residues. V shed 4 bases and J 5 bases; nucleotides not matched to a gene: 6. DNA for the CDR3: TGCGCCAGCAGCCTGGGGACAGGGACAAACAATGAGCAGTTCTTC. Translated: CASSLGTGTNNEQFF.

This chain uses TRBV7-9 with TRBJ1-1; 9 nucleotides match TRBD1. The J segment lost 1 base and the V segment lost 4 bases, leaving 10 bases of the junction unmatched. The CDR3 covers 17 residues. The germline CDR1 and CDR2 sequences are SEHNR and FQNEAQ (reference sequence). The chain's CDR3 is CASSSLLTGGPNTEAFF. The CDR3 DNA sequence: TGTGCCAGCAGCTCCCTCCTGACAGGGGGGCCGAACACTGAAGCTTTCTTT.

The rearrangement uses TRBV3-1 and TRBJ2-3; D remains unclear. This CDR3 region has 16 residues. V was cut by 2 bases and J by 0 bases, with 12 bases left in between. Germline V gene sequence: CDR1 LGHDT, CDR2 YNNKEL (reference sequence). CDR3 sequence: CASSQPDGYSTDTQYF. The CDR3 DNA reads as TGTGCCAGCAGCCAACCGGACGGCTATAGCACAGATACGCAGTATTTT.